This TCR beta chain was captured by sequencing in a study of beta chain features in type 1 diabetes. Study-wide context: Sorted cells examined across all samples numbered roughly 99,000,000.

Each of the sorted populations had a purity greater than 98%. This clone was recorded a few times. Its antigen remains unknown. The study reverse transcribed the entire isolated RNA, so it sequenced expressed TCRB transcripts. Some clones are missing from TCRdb's copy, which holds only in-frame ones; the method was immunoSEQ multiplex PCR. This sample has 300,000 to 450,000 clones, with around 13% found just once. General observations from the study: All four CD4+ subsets from Type 1 diabetes patients carried moderately but significantly shorter TCRB CDR3s. Sampled from patients, naive, central memory and Treg TCRB repertoires appeared more similar than those sampled from healthy donors. HLA influence on TCRB rearrangement stayed unresolved here.

This CDR3 is built from 13 residues. Germline-derived CDR1 and CDR2 are SSHAT and FNYEAQ (reference sequence). V was pared by 2 bases and J by 5 bases, with 9 bases between. V gene TRBV7-7 combines with J gene TRBJ2-5, with D hard to call. Material for sequencing was naive CD4+ T cells from blood. The source is a woman aged 18-35 years with type 1 diabetes. The CDR3 loop is CASSLLLEETQYF. The CDR3 bases are TGTGCCAGCAGCTTACTCTTAGAGGAGACCCAGTACTTC.